This T cell receptor (beta chain) comes out of a study of Ad26.COV2.S vaccination and SARS-CoV-2 variants. Overall study results and limits: There was a possibility that the TCR breadth and depth analyses underestimated total T cell responses.

The treatment is: some 20 received Ad26.COV2.S at low or high dose, single or two shots; roughly five received placebo; per-sample allocation not given. Samples analyzed were those drawn on day 63 after the first vaccine or placebo injection. In Boston, the donor was an adult between 18-55 years of age. Vaccination employed an Ad26 vector expressing the Wuhan-strain SARS-CoV-2 spike. Measured with immunoSEQ multiplex PCR; TCRdb has only the in-frame clones, and not every one. The table shows about 350,000 clones, with about 88% occurring only once. A word on this clone: Its target is unknown.

CDR3 length: 14 amino acids. CDR1 and CDR2 from the germline V gene are SGHRS and YFSETQ. Trimming removed 2 bases at V and 2 bases at J, with 11 bases between. The rearrangement uses TRBV5-1 and TRBJ2-7; D is unresolved. The receptor's source is a person aged 18-60 years who received the Ad26.COV2.S COVID-19 vaccine or a placebo. The source material was peripheral blood, sampled in a trial of Ad26.COV2.S vaccine versus placebo. The CDR3 DNA reads TGCGCCAGCAGCTTCGACGGGCCGACCTACGAGCAGTACTTC. It yields the protein CASSFDGPTYEQYF.